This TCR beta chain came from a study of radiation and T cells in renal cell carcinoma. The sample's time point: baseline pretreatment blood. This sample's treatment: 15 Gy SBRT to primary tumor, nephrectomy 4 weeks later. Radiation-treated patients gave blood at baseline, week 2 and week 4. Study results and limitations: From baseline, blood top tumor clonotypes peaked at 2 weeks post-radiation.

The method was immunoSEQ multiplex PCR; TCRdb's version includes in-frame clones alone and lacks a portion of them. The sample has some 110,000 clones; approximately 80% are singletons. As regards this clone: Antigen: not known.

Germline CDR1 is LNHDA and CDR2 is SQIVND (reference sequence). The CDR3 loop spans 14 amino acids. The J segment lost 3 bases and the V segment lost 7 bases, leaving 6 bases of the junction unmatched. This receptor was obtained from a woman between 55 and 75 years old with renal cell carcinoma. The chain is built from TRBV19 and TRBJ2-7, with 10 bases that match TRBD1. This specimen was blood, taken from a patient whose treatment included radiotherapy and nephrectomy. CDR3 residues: CASKPGQGNYEQYF. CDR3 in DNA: TGTGCCAGTAAGCCGGGACAGGGGAACTACGAGCAGTACTTC.